Sequencing of this T cell receptor beta chain was carried out in a study of blood T cell repertoires in COVID-19. In the study overall: Acute and convalescent COVID-19 samples came from the United States, Italy and Spain. T cells, B-cell-depleted T cells, or PBMCs supplied cDNA or gDNA.

Authors' processing steps: By means of reference gene primer amplification, nucleated cell counts were estimated. Some clones are missing from TCRdb's copy, which holds only in-frame ones; the method was immunoSEQ multiplex PCR. The V and J calls and clone size are taken from that table; D and trimming were inferred from the DNA. The sample holds 90,000 to 150,000 clones, over 65% seen once. The germline V and J ends were trimmed by 0 bases and 3 bases, with 12 bases remaining between them. Germline CDR1 LNHNV, CDR2 YYDKDF (reference sequence). CDR3 length equals 16 residues. The rearrangement joins TRBV15 to TRBJ1-3, with a possible D match to TRBD1 (5 bases). The sequence was collected from a man between 60 and 70 years old with acute or convalescent COVID-19. What was sequenced was peripheral blood. CDR3: CATSRDQGSIGNTIYF. The DNA for the CDR3 is TGTGCCACCAGCAGAGATCAGGGCAGCATTGGAAACACCATATATTTT.